This record concerns one T cell receptor (beta chain) sequence. This CDR3 is built from 13 residues. Germline assignment: CDR1 MNHEY and CDR2 SVGAGI. Trimming took 5 bases from V and 1 from J, leaving 8 bases between them. In the study's own analysis: It was from reference gene primer amplification that nucleated cell counts were estimated. Assay used: immunoSEQ multiplex PCR; TCRdb lists only in-frame clones, some missing. V and J calls and clone size are given by that table; D and trimming were obtained from the DNA. The sample yields hundreds of thousands of clones, approximately 84% seen once. The record originates from a study of blood T cell repertoires in COVID-19.

The clonotype originates from a human donor in a cohort sampled during active COVID-19. Sequencing input: peripheral blood. The chain uses TRBV6-5 and TRBJ1-1; D remains ambiguous. The CDR3 is CASSIRRNTEAFF. The CDR3 bases are TGTGCCAGCAGTATCCGGAGGAACACTGAAGCTTTCTTT.